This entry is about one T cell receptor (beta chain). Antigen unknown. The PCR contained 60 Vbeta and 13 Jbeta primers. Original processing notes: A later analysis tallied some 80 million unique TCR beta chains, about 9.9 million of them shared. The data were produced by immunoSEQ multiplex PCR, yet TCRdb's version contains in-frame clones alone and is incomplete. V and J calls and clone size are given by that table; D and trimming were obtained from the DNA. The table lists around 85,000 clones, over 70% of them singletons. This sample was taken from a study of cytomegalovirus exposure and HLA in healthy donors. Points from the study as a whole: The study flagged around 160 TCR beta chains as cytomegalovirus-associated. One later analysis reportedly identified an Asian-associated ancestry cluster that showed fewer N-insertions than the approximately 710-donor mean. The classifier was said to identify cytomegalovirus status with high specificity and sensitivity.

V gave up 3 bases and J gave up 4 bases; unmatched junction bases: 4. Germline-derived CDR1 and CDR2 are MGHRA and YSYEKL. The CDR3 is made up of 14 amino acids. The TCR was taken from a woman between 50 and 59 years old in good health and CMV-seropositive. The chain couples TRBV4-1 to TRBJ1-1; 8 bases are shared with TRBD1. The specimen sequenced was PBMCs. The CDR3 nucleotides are TGCGCCAGCAGCCACGCCGACAGGGGCACTGAAGCTTTCTTT. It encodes CASSHADRGTEAFF.